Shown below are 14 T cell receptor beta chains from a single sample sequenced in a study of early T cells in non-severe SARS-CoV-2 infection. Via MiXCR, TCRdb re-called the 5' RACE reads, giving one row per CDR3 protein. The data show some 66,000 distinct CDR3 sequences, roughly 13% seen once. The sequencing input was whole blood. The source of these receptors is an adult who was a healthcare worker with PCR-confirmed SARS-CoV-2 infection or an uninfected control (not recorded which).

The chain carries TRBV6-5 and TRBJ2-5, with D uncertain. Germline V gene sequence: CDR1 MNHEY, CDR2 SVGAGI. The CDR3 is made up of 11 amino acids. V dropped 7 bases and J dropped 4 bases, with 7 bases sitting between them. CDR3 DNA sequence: TGTGCCAGCACCACTGGAGAGACCCAGTACTTC. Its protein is CASTTGETQYF.

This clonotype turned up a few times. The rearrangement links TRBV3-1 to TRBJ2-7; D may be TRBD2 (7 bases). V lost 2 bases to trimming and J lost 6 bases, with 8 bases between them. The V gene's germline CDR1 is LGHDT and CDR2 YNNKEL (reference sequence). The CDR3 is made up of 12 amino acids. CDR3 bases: TGTGCCAGCAGCCAAAGGGGGGGCGAGCAGTACTTC. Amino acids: CASSQRGGEQYF.

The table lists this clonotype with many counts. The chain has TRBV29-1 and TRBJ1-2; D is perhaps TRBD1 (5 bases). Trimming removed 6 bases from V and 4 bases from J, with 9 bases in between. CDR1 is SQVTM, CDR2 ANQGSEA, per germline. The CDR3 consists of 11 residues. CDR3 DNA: TGCAGCGTGAGTACAGGCTATGGCTACACCTTC. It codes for CSVSTGYGYTF.

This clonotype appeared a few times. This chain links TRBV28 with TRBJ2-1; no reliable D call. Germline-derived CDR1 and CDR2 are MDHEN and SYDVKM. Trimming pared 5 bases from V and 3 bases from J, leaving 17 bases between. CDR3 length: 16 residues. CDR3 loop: CASSAPTLKGYNEQFF. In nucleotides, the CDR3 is TGTGCCAGCAGTGCCCCGACACTAAAGGGCTACAATGAGCAGTTCTTC.

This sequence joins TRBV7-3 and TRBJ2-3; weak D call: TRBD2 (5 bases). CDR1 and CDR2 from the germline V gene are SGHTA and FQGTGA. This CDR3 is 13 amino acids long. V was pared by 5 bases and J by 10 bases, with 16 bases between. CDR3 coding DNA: TGTGCCAGCAGCGGGAGTGACCTCCGGGCGCAGTATTTT. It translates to CASSGSDLRAQYF.

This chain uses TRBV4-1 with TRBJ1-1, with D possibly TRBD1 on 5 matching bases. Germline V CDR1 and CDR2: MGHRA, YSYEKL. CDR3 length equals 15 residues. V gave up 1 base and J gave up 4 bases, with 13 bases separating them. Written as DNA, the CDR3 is TGCGCCAGCAGCCAAGTAGAAGGGGTAGGCACTGAAGCTTTCTTT. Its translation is CASSQVEGVGTEAFF.

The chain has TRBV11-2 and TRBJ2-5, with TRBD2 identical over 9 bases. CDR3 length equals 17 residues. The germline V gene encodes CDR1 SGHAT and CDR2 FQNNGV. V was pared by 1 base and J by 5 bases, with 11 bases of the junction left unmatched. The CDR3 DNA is TGTGCCAGCAGCTTAGGGAGTAGCGGGAGCCTTCGGGAGACCCAGTACTTC. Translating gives CASSLGSSGSLRETQYF.

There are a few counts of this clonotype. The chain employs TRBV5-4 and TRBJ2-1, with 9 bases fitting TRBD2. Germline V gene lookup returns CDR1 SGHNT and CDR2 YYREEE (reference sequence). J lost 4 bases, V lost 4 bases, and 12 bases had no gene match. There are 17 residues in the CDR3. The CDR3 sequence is CASSNGGGRAEYNEQFF. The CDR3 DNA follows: TGTGCCAGCAGCAACGGGGGCGGGAGGGCCGAGTACAATGAGCAGTTCTTC.

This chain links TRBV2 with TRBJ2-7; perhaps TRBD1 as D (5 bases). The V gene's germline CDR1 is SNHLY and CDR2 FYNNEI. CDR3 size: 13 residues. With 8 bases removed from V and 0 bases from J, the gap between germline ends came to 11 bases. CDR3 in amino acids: CASGRQPSYEQYF. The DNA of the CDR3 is TGTGCCAGCGGACGACAGCCCTCCTACGAGCAGTACTTC.

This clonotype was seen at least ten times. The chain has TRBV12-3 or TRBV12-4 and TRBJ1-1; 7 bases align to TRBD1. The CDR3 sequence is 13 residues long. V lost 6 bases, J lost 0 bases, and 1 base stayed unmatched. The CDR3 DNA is TGTGCCAGCAGGACAGGGTTGAACACTGAAGCTTTCTTT. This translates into CASRTGLNTEAFF.

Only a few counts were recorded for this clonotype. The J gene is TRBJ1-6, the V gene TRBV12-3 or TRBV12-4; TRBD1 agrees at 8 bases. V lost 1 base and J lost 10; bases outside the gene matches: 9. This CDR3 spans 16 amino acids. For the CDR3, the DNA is TGTGCCAGCAGTTTAGAAAGTGGACAGGGTCGGTCACCCCTCCACTTT. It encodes CASSLESGQGRSPLHF.

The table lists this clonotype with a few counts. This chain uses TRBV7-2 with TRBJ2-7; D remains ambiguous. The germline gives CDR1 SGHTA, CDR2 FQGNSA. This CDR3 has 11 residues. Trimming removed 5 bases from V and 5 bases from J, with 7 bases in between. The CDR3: CASSIRDEQYF. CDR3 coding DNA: TGTGCCAGCAGCATACGGGACGAGCAGTACTTC. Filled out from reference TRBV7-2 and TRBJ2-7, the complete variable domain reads GAGVSQSPSNKVTEKGKDVELRCDPISGHTALYWYRQSLGQGLEFLIYFQGNSAPDKSGLPSDRFSAERTGGSVSTLTIQRTQQEDSAVYLCASSIRDEQYFGPGTRLTVT.

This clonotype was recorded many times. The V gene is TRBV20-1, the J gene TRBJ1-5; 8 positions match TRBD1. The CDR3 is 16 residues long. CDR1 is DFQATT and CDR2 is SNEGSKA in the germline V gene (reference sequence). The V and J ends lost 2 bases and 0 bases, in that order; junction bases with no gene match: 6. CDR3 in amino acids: CSARLQGGYSNQPQHF. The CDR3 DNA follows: TGCAGTGCTAGATTACAGGGGGGCTATAGCAATCAGCCCCAGCATTTT.

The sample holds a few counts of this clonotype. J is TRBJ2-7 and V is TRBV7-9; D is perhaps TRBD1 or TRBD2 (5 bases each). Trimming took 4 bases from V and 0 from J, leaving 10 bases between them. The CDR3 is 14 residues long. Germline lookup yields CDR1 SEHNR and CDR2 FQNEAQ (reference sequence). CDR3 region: CASSSAGSSYEQYF. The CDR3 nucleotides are TGTGCCAGCAGCTCGGCAGGGAGCTCCTACGAGCAGTACTTC.